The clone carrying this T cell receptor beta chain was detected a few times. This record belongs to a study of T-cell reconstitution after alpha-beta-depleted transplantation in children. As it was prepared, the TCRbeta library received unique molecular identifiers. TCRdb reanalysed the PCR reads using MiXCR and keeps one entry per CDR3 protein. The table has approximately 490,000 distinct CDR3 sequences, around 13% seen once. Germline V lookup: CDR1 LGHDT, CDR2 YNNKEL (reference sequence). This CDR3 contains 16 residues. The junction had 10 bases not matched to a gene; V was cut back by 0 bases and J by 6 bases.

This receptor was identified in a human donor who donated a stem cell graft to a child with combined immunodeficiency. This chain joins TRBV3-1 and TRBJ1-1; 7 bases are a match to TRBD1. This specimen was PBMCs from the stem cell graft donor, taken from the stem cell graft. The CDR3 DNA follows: TGTGCCAGCAGCCAAGAAAGGGGGCGGGGAAGGGCTGAAGCTTTCTTT. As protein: CASSQERGRGRAEAFF.